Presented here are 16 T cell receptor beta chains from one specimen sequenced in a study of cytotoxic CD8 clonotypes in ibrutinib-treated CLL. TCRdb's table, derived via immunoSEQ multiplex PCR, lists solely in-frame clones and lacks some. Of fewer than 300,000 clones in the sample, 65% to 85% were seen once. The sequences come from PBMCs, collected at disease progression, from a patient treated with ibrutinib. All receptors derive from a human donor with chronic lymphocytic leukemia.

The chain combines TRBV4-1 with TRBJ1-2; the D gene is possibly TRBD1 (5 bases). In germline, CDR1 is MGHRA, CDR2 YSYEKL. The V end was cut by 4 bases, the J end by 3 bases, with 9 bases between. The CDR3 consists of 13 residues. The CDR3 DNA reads TGCGCCAGCAGCCTCAGGGATTACTATGGCTACACCTTC. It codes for CASSLRDYYGYTF.

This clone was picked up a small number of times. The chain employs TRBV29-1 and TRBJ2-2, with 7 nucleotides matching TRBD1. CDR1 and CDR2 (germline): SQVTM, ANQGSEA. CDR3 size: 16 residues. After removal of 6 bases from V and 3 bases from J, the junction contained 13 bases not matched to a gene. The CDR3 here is CSVGGLQGKDTGELFF. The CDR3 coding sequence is TGCAGCGTGGGTGGATTACAGGGGAAGGACACCGGGGAGCTGTTTTTT.

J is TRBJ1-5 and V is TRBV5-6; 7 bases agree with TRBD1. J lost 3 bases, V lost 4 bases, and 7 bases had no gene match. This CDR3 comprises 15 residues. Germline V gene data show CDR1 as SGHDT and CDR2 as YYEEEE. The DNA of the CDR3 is TGTGCCAGCAGCGACCACAGGGGACCCAATCAGCCCCAGCATTTT. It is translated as CASSDHRGPNQPQHF.

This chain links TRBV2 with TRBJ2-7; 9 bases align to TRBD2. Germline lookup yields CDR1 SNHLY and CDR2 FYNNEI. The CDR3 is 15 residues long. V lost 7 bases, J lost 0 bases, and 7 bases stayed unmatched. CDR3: CASTPWTSVSYEQYF. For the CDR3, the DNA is TGTGCCAGCACTCCCTGGACTAGCGTCTCCTACGAGCAGTACTTC.

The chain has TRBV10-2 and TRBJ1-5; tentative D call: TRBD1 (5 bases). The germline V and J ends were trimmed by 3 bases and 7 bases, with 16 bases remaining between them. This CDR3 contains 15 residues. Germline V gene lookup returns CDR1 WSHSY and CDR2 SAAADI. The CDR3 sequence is CASSESGGGRQPQHF. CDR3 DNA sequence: TGCGCCAGCAGTGAAAGTGGCGGGGGACGACAGCCCCAGCATTTT.

CDR3 amino acids: CASSLGGRTYEQYF. DNA of the CDR3: TGTGCCAGCAGTTTGGGCGGGAGGACCTACGAGCAGTACTTC. The chain combines TRBV28 with TRBJ2-7, with 8 bases lining up with TRBD2. The J segment lost 2 bases and the V segment lost 3 bases, leaving 3 bases of the junction unmatched. CDR1 is MDHEN, CDR2 SYDVKM, per germline. The CDR3 is made up of 14 amino acids. The variable domain in full, completed from reference TRBV28 and TRBJ2-7, reads DVKVTQSSRYLVKRTGEKVFLECVQDMDHENMFWYRQDPGLGLRLIYFSYDVKMKEKGDIPEGYSVSREKKERFSLILESASTNQTSMYLCASSLGGRTYEQYFGPGTRLTVT.

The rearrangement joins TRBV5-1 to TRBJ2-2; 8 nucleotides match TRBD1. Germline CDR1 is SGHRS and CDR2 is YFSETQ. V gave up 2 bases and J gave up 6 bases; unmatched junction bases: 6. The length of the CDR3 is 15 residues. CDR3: CASSFTRGRPGELFF. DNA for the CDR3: TGCGCCAGCAGCTTCACCAGGGGGCGCCCCGGGGAGCTGTTTTTT.

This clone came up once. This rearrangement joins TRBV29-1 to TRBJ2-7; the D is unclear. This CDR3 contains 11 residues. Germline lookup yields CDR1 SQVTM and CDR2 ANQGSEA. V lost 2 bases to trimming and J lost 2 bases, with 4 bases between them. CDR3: CSVESAYEQYF. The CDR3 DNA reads TGCAGCGTTGAATCCGCCTACGAGCAGTACTTC.

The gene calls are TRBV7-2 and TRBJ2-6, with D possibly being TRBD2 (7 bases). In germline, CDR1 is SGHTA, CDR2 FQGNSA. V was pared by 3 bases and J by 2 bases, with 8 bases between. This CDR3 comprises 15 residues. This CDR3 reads CASSLGGPGANVLTF. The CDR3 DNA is TGTGCCAGCAGCTTGGGGGGGCCTGGGGCCAACGTCCTGACTTTC.

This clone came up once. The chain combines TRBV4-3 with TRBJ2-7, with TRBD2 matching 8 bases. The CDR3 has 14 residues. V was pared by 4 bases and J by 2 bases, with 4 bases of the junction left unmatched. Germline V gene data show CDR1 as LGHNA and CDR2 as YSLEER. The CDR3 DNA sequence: TGCGCCAGCAGCCTTCTAGCGGGTCCCTACGAGCAGTACTTC. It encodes CASSLLAGPYEQYF.

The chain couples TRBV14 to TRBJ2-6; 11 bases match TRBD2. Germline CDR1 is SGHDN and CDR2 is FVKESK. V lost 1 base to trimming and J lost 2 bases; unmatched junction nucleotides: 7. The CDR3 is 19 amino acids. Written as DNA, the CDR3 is TGTGCCAGCAGCCAAGGGGTCCTAGCGGGGGGTCCTGGGGCCAACGTCCTGACTTTC. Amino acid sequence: CASSQGVLAGGPGANVLTF.

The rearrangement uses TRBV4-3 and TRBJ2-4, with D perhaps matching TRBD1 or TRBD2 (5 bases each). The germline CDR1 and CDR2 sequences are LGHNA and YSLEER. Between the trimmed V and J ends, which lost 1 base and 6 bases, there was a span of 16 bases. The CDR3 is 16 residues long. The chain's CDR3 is CASSQGGGRLGNIQYF. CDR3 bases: TGCGCCAGCAGCCAAGGGGGCGGGCGCCTTGGAAACATTCAGTACTTC.

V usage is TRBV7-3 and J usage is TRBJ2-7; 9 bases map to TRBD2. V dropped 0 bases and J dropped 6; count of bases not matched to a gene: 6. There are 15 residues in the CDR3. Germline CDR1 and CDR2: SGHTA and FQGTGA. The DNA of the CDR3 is TGTGCCAGCAGCTTAACCGGCGGGAGGGCCTCCGAGCAGTACTTC. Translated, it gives CASSLTGGRASEQYF.

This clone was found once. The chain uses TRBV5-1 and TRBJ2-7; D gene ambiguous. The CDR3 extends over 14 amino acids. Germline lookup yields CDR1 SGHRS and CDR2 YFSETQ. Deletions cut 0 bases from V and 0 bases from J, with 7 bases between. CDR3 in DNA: TGCGCCAGCAGCTTGGGTCTGGTCTCCTACGAGCAGTACTTC. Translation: CASSLGLVSYEQYF.

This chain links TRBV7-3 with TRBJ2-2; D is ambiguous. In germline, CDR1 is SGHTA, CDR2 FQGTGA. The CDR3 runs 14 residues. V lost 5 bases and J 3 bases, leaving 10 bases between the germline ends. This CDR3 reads CASSLDTYTGELFF. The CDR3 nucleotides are TGTGCCAGCAGCCTTGACACCTACACCGGGGAGCTGTTTTTT. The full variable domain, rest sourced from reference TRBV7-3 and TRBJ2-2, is GAGVSQTPSNKVTEKGKYVELRCDPISGHTALYWYRQSLGQGPEFLIYFQGTGAADDSGLPNDRFFAVRPEGSVSTLKIQRTERGDSAVYLCASSLDTYTGELFFGEGSRLTVL.

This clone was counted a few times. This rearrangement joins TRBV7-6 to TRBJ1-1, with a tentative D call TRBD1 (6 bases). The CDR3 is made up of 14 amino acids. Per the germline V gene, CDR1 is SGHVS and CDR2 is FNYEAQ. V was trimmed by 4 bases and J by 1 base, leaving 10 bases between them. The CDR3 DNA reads TGTGCCAGCAGCTACGACAGGAAGAACACTGAAGCTTTCTTT. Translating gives CASSYDRKNTEAFF.